This T cell receptor (beta chain) was obtained from a study of T cells after yellow fever vaccination. Findings and limits, study-wide: Compared with primary, the secondary response was weaker and peaked at day 5, not 15.

CDR1 and CDR2 from the germline V gene are LGHNA and YNFKEQ. There are 15 residues in the CDR3. With 2 bases removed from V and 0 bases from J, the gap between germline ends came to 11 bases. For this clonotype: Its antigen remains unknown.

MiXCR, applied by TCRdb to the 5' RACE reads, yields one record per CDR3 protein. Found here are a few hundred thousand distinct CDR3 sequences, approximately 18% of them singletons; the top ten hold over 15%. This clonotype was sampled from a man younger than 35 who received the YFV17D yellow fever vaccine. The starting material was PBMCs, obtained before the yellow fever booster vaccination. V gene TRBV4-2 combines with J gene TRBJ2-7; no firm D call. This CDR3 is CASSQSTEPSYEQYF. CDR3 sequence (DNA): TGTGCCAGCAGCCAATCGACGGAACCCTCCTACGAGCAGTACTTC.